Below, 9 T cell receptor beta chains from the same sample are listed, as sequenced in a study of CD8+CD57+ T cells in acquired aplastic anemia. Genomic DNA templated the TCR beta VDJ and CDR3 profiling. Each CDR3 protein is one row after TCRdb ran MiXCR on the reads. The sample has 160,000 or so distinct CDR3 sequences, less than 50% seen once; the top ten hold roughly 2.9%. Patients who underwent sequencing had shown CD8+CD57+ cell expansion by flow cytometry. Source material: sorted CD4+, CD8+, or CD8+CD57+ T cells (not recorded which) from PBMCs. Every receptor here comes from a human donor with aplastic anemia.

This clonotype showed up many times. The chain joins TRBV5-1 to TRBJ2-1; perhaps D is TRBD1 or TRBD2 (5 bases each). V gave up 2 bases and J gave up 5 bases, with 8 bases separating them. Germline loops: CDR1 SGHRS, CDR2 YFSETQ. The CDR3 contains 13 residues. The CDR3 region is CASSFGGNNEQFF. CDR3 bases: TGCGCCAGCAGCTTTGGGGGAAACAATGAGCAGTTCTTC.

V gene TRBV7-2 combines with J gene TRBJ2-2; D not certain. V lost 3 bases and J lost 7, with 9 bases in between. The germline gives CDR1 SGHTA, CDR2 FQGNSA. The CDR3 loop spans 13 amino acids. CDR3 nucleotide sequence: TGTGCCAGCAGCTTGGCCTCACGCGGGGAGCTGTTTTTT. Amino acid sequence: CASSLASRGELFF. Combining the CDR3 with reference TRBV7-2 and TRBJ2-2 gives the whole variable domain GAGVSQSPSNKVTEKGKDVELRCDPISGHTALYWYRQSLGQGLEFLIYFQGNSAPDKSGLPSDRFSAERTGGSVSTLTIQRTQQEDSAVYLCASSLASRGELFFGEGSRLTVL.

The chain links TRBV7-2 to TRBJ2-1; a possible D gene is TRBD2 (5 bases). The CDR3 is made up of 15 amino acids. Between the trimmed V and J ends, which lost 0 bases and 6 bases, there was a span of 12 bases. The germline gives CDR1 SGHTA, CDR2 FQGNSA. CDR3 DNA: TGTGCCAGCAGCTTAGCAGGATTCAGCGGCAATGAGCAGTTCTTC. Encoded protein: CASSLAGFSGNEQFF.

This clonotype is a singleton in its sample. The CDR3 protein is CATSRATGEYEQYF. The CDR3 coding sequence is TGTGCCACCAGCAGAGCGACAGGGGAATACGAGCAGTACTTC. This chain joins TRBV15 and TRBJ2-7; 8 bases are shared with TRBD1. CDR1 is LNHNV, CDR2 YYDKDF, per germline (reference sequence). Trimming removed 1 base from V and 4 bases from J; junction bases left unmatched: 3. The CDR3 is 14 amino acids.

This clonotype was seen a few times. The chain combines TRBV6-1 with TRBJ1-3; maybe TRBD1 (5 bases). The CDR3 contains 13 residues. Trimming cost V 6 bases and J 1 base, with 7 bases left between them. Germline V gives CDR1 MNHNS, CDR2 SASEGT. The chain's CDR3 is CASSQGSGNTIYF. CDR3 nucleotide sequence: TGTGCCAGCAGCCAGGGATCTGGAAACACCATATATTTT.

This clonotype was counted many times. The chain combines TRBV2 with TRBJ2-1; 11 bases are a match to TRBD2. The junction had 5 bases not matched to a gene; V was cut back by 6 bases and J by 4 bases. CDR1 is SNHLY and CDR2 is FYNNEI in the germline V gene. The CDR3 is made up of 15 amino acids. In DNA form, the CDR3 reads TGTGCCAGCAGCATAACTAGCGGGGGTTACAATGAGCAGTTCTTC. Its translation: CASSITSGGYNEQFF.

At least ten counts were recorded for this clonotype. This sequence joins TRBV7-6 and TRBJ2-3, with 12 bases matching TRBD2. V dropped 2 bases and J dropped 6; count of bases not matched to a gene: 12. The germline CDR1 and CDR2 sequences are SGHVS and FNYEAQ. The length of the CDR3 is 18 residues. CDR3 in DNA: TGTGCCAGCAGCTTAAGGGCCAAACTAGCGGGAGGATTTGATACGCAGTATTTT. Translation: CASSLRAKLAGGFDTQYF. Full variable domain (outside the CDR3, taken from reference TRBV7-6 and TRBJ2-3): GAGVSQSPRYKVTKRGQDVALRCDPISGHVSLYWYRQALGQGPEFLTYFNYEAQQDKSGLPNDRFSAERPEGSISTLTIQRTEQRDSAMYRCASSLRAKLAGGFDTQYFGPGTRLTVL.

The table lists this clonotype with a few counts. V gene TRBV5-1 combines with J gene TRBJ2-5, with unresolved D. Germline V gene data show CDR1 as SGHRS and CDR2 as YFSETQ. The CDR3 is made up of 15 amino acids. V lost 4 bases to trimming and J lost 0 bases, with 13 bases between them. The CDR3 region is CASSATGRNQETQYF. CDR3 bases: TGCGCCAGCAGCGCCACCGGCCGGAACCAAGAGACCCAGTACTTC.

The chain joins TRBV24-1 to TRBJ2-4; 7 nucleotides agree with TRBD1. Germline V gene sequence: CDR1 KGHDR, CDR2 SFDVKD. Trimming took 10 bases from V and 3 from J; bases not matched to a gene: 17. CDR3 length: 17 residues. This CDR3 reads CATKREDGDSNKNIQYF. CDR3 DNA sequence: TGTGCCACAAAAAGAGAAGATGGGGACAGCAACAAAAACATTCAGTACTTC.